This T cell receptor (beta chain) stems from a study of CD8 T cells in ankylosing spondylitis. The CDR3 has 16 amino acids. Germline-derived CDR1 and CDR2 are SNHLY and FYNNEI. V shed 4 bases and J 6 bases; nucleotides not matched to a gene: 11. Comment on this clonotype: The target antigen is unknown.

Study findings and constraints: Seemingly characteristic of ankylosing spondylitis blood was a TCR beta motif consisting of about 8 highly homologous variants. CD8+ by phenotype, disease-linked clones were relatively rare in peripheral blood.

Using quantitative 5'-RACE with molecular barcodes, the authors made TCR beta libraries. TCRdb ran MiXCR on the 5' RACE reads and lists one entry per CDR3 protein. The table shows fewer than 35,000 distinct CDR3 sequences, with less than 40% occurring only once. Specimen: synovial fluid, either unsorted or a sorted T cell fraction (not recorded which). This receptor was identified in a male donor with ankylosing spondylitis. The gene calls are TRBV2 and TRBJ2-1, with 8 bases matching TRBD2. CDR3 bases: TGTGCCAGCAGTGTCGTGGAAGCGGGAGCTTCCAATGAGCAGTTCTTC. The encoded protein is CASSVVEAGASNEQFF.